This TCR beta chain was captured in a study of identical twins. From the 5' RACE reads, TCRdb called clonotypes with MiXCR, one entry per CDR3 protein. The data contain around 480,000 distinct CDR3 sequences, approximately 14% of them singletons. Study results and caveats: Out-of-frame alpha sequences common to twins exhibited a surplus of low generation probability. In drawing conclusions, the study used cross-sectional statistical analysis and did not follow the same donors.

The CDR3 covers 16 residues. The V gene's germline CDR1 is MGHRA and CDR2 YSYEKL. With V trimmed by 3 bases and J by 0 bases, 5 bases remained unmatched. Regarding this clonotype: Its cognate antigen is unknown.

This same sample was also taken into another study, of yellow fever vaccine responses in identical twins.

The clonotype was recovered from a woman aged 18-29 years in good health. Sequenced material: CD4+ T cells sorted from blood. The chain links TRBV4-1 to TRBJ2-4; 7 positions match TRBD1. The CDR3 is CASSHPGQLAKNIQYF. The CDR3 bases are TGCGCCAGCAGCCACCCGGGACAGCTAGCCAAAAACATTCAGTACTTC.